Listed below are T cell receptor beta chains from one sample, sequenced in a study of T cell changes during pregnancy in multiple sclerosis. The data were produced by immunoSEQ multiplex PCR, yet TCRdb's version contains in-frame clones alone and is incomplete. The data contain approximately 71,000 clones, roughly 89% of them seen just once; the ten biggest clones take up roughly 2%. The sequences come from peripheral blood, collected in the second trimester of pregnancy. The receptors originated from a female donor with multiple sclerosis, enrolled in a pregnancy study. Each CDR3 is given with its conserved first and last residue. A D gene is named only where the DNA matches it firmly. The size of a clone is reported for some rows only, either as once, few or many, or as a class for expanded clones.

v_call	j_call	clone_size	d_call	cdr3_nt	cdr3_aa
TRBV28	TRBJ1-1	NA	TRBD1	TGTGCCAGCAGTACCTTGACAGGGGGGGTCACTGAAGCTTTCTTT	CASSTLTGGVTEAFF
TRBV18	TRBJ2-1	NA	TRBD2	TGTGCCAGCTCACCGATCGGGACTAGCGGATACAATGAGCAGTTCTTC	CASSPIGTSGYNEQFF
TRBV6-1	TRBJ2-7	NA	TRBD1	TGTGCCAGCATAAAGGGGGACAGTTCAATGTACGAGCAGTACTTC	CASIKGDSSMYEQYF
TRBV15	TRBJ1-2	NA	TRBD1	TGTGCCACCAGCGGACCAACAGGGACAGACTATGGCTACACCTTC	CATSGPTGTDYGYTF
TRBV7-9	TRBJ2-2	once	NA	TGTGCCAGCAGCTTAGTTGGGCTAAACACCGGGGAGCTGTTTTTT	CASSLVGLNTGELFF
TRBV6-1	TRBJ1-2	NA	TRBD1	TGTGCCAGCAGCGCTGACAGGGTAATGAACTATGGCTACACCTTC	CASSADRVMNYGYTF
TRBV5-1	TRBJ2-3	NA	NA	TGCGCCAGCTTTACCGTGACATCAACGGCAGATACGCAGTATTTT	CASFTVTSTADTQYF
TRBV18	TRBJ1-2	NA	TRBD1	TGTGCCAGCTCACCACCTAAGACAGGGACCCATGGCTACACCTTC	CASSPPKTGTHGYTF
TRBV2	TRBJ2-4	NA	NA	TGTGCCAGCAGTGAGTCGGGCCAGGCGGGCAAAAACATTCAGTACTTC	CASSESGQAGKNIQYF
TRBV15	TRBJ2-2	NA	NA	TGTGCCACCAGCAGAGTAGAGCAACTCGGGGAGCTGTTTTTT	CATSRVEQLGELFF
TRBV6-6	TRBJ2-1	NA	TRBD1	TGTGCCAGCAGGCCGGGACAGGGATTCAATGAGCAGTTCTTC	CASRPGQGFNEQFF
TRBV4-2	TRBJ2-1	NA	NA	TGTGCCAGCAGCCAAGAACTCCGGGGGGCACCCTACAATGAGCAGTTCTTC	CASSQELRGAPYNEQFF
TRBV5-4	TRBJ1-3	NA	NA	TGTGCCAGCAGCTTGACGGGATCCGGAAACACCATATATTTT	CASSLTGSGNTIYF
TRBV11-1	TRBJ2-2	NA	TRBD1	TGTGCCAGCAGCCTCATCCCGGGACAGGCTGACACCGGGGAGCTGTTTTTT	CASSLIPGQADTGELFF
TRBV25-1	TRBJ1-5	NA	NA	TGTGCCAGCAGTGTCGCCGTCGGGGGGAGGAATCAGCCCCAGCATTTT	CASSVAVGGRNQPQHF
TRBV7-2	TRBJ2-7	NA	TRBD1	TGTGCCAGCAGCTTAGACAGGGGGAGCTCCTACGAGCAGTACTTC	CASSLDRGSSYEQYF
TRBV15	TRBJ2-3	NA	NA	TGTGCCACCAGCAGTAAACAGGTGCTGGGCACAGATACGCAGTATTTT	CATSSKQVLGTDTQYF
TRBV12-5	TRBJ1-6	NA	TRBD1	TGTGCTAGTGGACCGGACAGGTCCCGGGGACCCCTCCACTTT	CASGPDRSRGPLHF
TRBV9	TRBJ2-7	NA	TRBD1	TGTGCCAGCAGCGTAGGTGGACAGGGCGTCGAGCAGTACTTC	CASSVGGQGVEQYF
TRBV19	TRBJ1-5	NA	NA	TGTGCCAGTAGTATAGCCAGATCCAATCAGCCCCAGCATTTT	CASSIARSNQPQHF
TRBV27	TRBJ2-2	NA	TRBD2	TGTGCCAGCAGTTTTACCCTAGCGGGGGCCTACACCGGGGAGCTGTTTTTT	CASSFTLAGAYTGELFF
TRBV25-1	TRBJ2-7	few	NA	TGTGCCAGCAGTGGGTCTAATAGGGGCAGGTACGAGCAGTACTTC	CASSGSNRGRYEQYF
TRBV19	TRBJ1-1	NA	NA	TGTGCCAGTAGTAACTCCCCTGCCACTGAAGCTTTCTTT	CASSNSPATEAFF
TRBV5-1	TRBJ2-1	NA	TRBD2	TGCGCCAGCAGCCCCGTCACCCCTAGCGGGGTCTACAATGAGCAGTTCTTC	CASSPVTPSGVYNEQFF